These 2 T cell receptor beta chains came from one sample sequenced in a study of blood T cell repertoires in COVID-19. Clones were read by immunoSEQ multiplex PCR, and TCRdb kept only the in-frame ones, dropping some. The sample lists about 49,000 clones, 80% to 90% occurring once. Material for sequencing was peripheral blood. The receptors were sampled from a woman older than 75 with COVID-19, enrolled during active disease.

The chain couples TRBV7-2 to TRBJ2-5; D unresolved. This CDR3 has 13 amino acids. V gave up 5 bases and J gave up 4 bases, with 11 bases separating them. Germline CDR1 and CDR2: SGHTA and FQGNSA. CDR3 in DNA: TGTGCCAGCAGCGTCCGGGTCCGAGAGACCCAGTACTTC. Translation gives CASSVRVRETQYF.

The J gene is TRBJ2-7, the V gene TRBV5-6, with D perhaps TRBD1 (7 bases). Trimming took off 5 bases at V and 3 bases at J, with 15 bases between the two ends. The CDR3 totals 14 residues. CDR1 SGHDT and CDR2 YYEEEE come from the germline V gene. The CDR3 loop reads CASSFQGGSYEQYF. The CDR3 DNA follows: TGTGCCAGCAGTTTTCAGGGGGGTAGCTACGAGCAGTACTTC.